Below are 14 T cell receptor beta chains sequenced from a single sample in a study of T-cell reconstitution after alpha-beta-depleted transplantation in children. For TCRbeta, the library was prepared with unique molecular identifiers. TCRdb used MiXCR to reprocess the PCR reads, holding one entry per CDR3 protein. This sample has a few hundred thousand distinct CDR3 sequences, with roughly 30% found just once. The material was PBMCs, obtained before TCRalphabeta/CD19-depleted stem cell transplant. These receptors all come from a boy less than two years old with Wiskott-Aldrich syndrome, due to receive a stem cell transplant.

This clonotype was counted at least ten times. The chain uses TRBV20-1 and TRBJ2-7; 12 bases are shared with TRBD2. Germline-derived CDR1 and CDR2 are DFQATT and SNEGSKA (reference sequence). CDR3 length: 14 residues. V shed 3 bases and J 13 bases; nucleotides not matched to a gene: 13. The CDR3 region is CSASRLAGASVYYF. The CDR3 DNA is TGCAGTGCTAGTAGACTAGCGGGAGCCTCGGTTTACTACTTC.

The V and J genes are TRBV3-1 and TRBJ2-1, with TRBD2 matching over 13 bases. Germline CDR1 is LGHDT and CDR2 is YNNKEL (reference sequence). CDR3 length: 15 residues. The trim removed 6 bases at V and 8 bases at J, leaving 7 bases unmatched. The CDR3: CASRTGTSGMDEQFF. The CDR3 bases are TGTGCCAGCAGAACCGGGACTAGCGGGATGGATGAGCAGTTCTTC.

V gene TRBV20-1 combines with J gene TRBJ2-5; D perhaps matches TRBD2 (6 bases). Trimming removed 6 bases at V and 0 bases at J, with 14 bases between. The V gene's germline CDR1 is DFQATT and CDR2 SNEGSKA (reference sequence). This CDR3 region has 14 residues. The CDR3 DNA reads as TGCAGTGCGCGGGACCGAACCAACCAAGAGACCCAGTACTTC. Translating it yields CSARDRTNQETQYF.

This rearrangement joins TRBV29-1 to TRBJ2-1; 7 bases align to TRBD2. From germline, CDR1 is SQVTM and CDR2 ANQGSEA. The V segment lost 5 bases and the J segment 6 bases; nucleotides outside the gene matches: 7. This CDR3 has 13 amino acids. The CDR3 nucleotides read TGCAGCGTTCTAGCGGATTCTTTCAATGAGCAGTTCTTC. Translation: CSVLADSFNEQFF.

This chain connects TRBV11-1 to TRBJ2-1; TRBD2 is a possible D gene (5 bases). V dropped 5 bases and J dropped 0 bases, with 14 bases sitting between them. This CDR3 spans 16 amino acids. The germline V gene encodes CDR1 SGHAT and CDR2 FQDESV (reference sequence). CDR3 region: CASSDTIASSYNEQFF. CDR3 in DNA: TGTGCCAGCAGCGATACAATAGCGAGCTCCTACAATGAGCAGTTCTTC.

CDR3 region: CASSYYGQGRGYTF. The CDR3 nucleotides are TGTGCCAGCAGTTACTACGGACAGGGCAGGGGCTACACCTTC. The rearrangement joins TRBV6-5 to TRBJ1-2, with 8 nucleotides matching TRBD1. The CDR3 is 14 amino acids. V lost 1 base to trimming and J lost 8 bases; unmatched junction nucleotides: 6. In germline, CDR1 is MNHEY, CDR2 SVGAGI.

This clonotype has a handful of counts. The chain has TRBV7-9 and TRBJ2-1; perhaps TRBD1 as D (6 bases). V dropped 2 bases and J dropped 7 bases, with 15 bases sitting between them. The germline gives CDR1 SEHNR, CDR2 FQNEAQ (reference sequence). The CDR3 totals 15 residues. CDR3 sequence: CASSLKGSGANEQFF. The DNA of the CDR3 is TGTGCCAGCAGCTTAAAGGGGTCAGGGGCGAATGAGCAGTTCTTC. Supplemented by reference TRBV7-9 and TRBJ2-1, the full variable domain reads DTGVSQNPRHKITKRGQNVTFRCDPISEHNRLYWYRQTLGQGPEFLTYFQNEAQLEKSRLLSDRFSAERPKGSFSTLEIQRTEQGDSAMYLCASSLKGSGANEQFFGPGTRLTVL.

CDR3 region: CASSEYIFGAEKLFF. In DNA, the CDR3 is TGTGCCAGCAGTGAATATATTTTCGGGGCAGAAAAACTGTTTTTT. The chain combines TRBV25-1 with TRBJ1-4, with D possibly TRBD1 on 5 matching bases. Germline V CDR1 and CDR2: MGHDK, SYGVNS. Deletions cut 0 bases from V and 8 bases from J, with 13 bases between. The CDR3 has 15 residues.

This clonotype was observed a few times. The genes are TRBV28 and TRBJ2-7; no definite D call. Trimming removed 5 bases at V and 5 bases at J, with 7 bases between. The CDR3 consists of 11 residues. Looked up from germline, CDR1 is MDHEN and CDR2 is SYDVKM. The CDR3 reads CASSDKDEQYF. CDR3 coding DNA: TGTGCCAGCAGTGATAAGGACGAGCAGTACTTC.

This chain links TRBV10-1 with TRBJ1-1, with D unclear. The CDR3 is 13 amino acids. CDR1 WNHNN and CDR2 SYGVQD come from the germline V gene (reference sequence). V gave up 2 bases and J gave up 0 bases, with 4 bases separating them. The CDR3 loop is CASSELLNTEAFF. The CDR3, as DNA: TGCGCCAGCAGTGAGCTGTTGAACACTGAAGCTTTCTTT.

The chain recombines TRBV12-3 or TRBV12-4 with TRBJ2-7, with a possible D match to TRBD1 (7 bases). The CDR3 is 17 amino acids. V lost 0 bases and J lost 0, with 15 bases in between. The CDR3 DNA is TGTGCCAGCAGTTTAGCGCAGGGGGGATTTAGCTCCTACGAGCAGTACTTC. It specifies CASSLAQGGFSSYEQYF.

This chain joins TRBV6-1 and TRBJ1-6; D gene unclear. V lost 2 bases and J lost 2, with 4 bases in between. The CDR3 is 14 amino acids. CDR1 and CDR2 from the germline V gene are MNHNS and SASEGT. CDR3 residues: CASSEFPYNSPLHF. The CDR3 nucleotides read TGTGCCAGCAGTGAATTTCCCTATAATTCACCCCTCCACTTT.

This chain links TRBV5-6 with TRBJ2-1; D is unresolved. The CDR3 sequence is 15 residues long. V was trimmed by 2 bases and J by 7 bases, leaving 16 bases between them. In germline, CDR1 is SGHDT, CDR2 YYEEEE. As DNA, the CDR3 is TGTGCCAGCAGCTTCTTCCCGTCTTACGGAAATGAGCAGTTCTTC. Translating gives CASSFFPSYGNEQFF.

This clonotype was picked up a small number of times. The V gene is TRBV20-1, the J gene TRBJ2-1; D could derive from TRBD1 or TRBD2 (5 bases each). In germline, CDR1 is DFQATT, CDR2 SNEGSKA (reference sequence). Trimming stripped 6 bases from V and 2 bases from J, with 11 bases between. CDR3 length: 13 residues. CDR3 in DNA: TGCAGTGCCTTGGGACCAGCCTACAATGAGCAGTTCTTC. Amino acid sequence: CSALGPAYNEQFF.